The 10 T cell receptor beta chains presented below share a single source sample, sequenced in a study of blood T cell repertoires in COVID-19. Only in-frame clones appear in the TCRdb table, and some are missing; sequencing was by immunoSEQ multiplex PCR. The table lists roughly 230,000 clones, 81% of them singletons. The sequenced sample was peripheral blood. Receptor source: a woman of 80 years or more with acute or convalescent COVID-19.

J is TRBJ2-1 and V is TRBV7-2, with TRBD2 as a possible D gene (5 bases). V lost 5 bases and J lost 11, with 13 bases in between. The CDR3 is made up of 12 amino acids. The germline V gene has CDR1 SGHTA and CDR2 FQGNSA. CDR3 residues: CASSPEGEKQFF. In DNA form, the CDR3 reads TGTGCCAGCAGCCCTGAGGGAGAGAAGCAGTTCTTC. The entire variable domain, with the rest obtained from reference TRBV7-2 and TRBJ2-1, is as follows: GAGVSQSPSNKVTEKGKDVELRCDPISGHTALYWYRQSLGQGLEFLIYFQGNSAPDKSGLPSDRFSAERTGGSVSTLTIQRTQQEDSAVYLCASSPEGEKQFFGPGTRLTVL.

The V and J genes are TRBV27 and TRBJ1-1; TRBD1 is a possible D gene (5 bases). Trimming took 3 bases from V and 8 from J, leaving 13 bases between them. Germline CDR1 and CDR2: MNHEY and SMNVEV (reference sequence). The length of the CDR3 is 13 residues. CDR3 sequence reads: CASSFNGHREAFF. The CDR3 DNA reads TGTGCCAGCAGTTTTAACGGACACCGAGAAGCTTTCTTT.

The rearrangement uses TRBV3-1 (or the pseudogene TRBV3-2) and TRBJ1-4; 8 bases are a match to TRBD1. TRBJ1-1 matches the DNA end more closely, so the J call is doubtful. The CDR3 spans 11 residues. Per germline, CDR1 LGHDT and CDR2 YNNKEL (reference sequence). This CDR3 is CASSQGDRAFF. CDR3 nucleotides: TGTGCCAGCAGCCAAGGGGACAGGGCTTTCTTT.

The chain combines TRBV7-9 with TRBJ1-1; D gene uncertain. The CDR3 is 12 amino acids. The germline CDR1 and CDR2 sequences are SEHNR and FQNEAQ (reference sequence). V was cut by 5 bases and J by 10 bases, with 14 bases left in between. The CDR3 here is CASSATAAGAFF. The CDR3 DNA is TGTGCCAGCAGCGCCACCGCGGCGGGAGCTTTCTTT.

The chain is built from TRBV5-1 and TRBJ2-3; 13 bases are a match to TRBD2. V shed 4 bases, J shed 1 base, and the junction held 6 bases outside the gene matches. CDR3 length equals 17 residues. Germline values: CDR1 SGHRS, CDR2 YFSETQ. CDR3 DNA: TGCGCCAGCAGCCAACTAGCGGGGGGGCCGGGCACAGATACGCAGTATTTT. Protein product: CASSQLAGGPGTDTQYF.

This sequence joins TRBV3-1 (or the pseudogene TRBV3-2) and TRBJ1-2; D may be TRBD1 (6 bases). Germline loops: CDR1 LGHDT, CDR2 YNNKEL (reference sequence). This CDR3 is 15 amino acids long. V was shortened by 1 base and J by 6 bases, with 15 bases between the two germline ends. CDR3 nucleotides: TGTGCCAGCAGCCAAGGAAGATGGGGGCGGAATGGCTACACCTTC. Translated: CASSQGRWGRNGYTF.

V and J are TRBV6-5 and TRBJ2-5; 7 positions match TRBD1. Trimming removed 6 bases from V and 2 bases from J; junction bases left unmatched: 9. The germline V gene has CDR1 MNHEY and CDR2 SVGAGI. CDR3 length: 15 residues. The CDR3 sequence is CASRTDTGAQETQYF. CDR3 nucleotide sequence: TGTGCCAGCAGGACCGATACAGGGGCGCAAGAGACCCAGTACTTC.

The chain recombines TRBV28 with TRBJ1-1; D is uncertain. CDR3 length: 12 amino acids. V was shortened by 8 bases and J by 1 base, with 8 bases between the two germline ends. Looked up from germline, CDR1 is MDHEN and CDR2 is SYDVKM. DNA for the CDR3: TGTGCCAGCCTGGGCGAGAACACTGAAGCTTTCTTT. It specifies CASLGENTEAFF.

The chain couples TRBV20-1 to TRBJ1-2; 7 positions match TRBD1. CDR3 size: 12 residues. V was pared by 3 bases and J by 8 bases, with 6 bases of the junction left unmatched. Germline loops: CDR1 DFQATT, CDR2 SNEGSKA (reference sequence). CDR3 sequence: CSASRQGEGYTF. CDR3 in DNA: TGCAGTGCTAGTAGACAGGGCGAGGGCTACACCTTC.

The genes are TRBV4-2 and TRBJ1-2, with TRBD1 matching 8 bases. This CDR3 has 16 amino acids. With 0 bases clipped from V and 3 bases from J, the junction kept 6 bases outside the gene matches. CDR1 LGHNA and CDR2 YNFKEQ come from the germline V gene. Here the CDR3 DNA reads TGTGCCAGCAGCCAAGAACCCAGGGGGCGCGACTATGGCTACACCTTC. Translating gives CASSQEPRGRDYGYTF.